The present TCR beta chain was sequenced within a study of blood T cell repertoires in COVID-19. On the study more broadly: Acute-phase and convalescent COVID-19 samples originated in the United States, Italy and Spain. T cells, B-cell-depleted T cells, or PBMCs provided the cDNA or gDNA that served as material.

Authors' data handling: Reference gene primers were amplified, and this amplification served to estimate nucleated cell counts. The repertoire was sequenced with immunoSEQ multiplex PCR; TCRdb's copy has only in-frame clones and lacks some. V and J calls and clone size are as listed in that table; D and trimming were resolved from the DNA. This sample has 75,000 or so clones, with roughly 85% found just once. Germline CDR1 reads SGHTA; CDR2 reads FQGNSA. The CDR3 is 15 residues long. V was pared by 1 base and J by 7 bases, with 10 bases of the junction left unmatched. V gene TRBV7-2 combines with J gene TRBJ2-7; 7 bases align to TRBD1. Sequencing was carried out using peripheral blood. The clonotype was recovered from a woman of 80 years or more with active or convalescent COVID-19. The CDR3 here is CASSLGIGGWGEQYF. In DNA form, the CDR3 reads TGTGCCAGCAGCTTAGGGATAGGGGGCTGGGGAGAGCAGTACTTC.